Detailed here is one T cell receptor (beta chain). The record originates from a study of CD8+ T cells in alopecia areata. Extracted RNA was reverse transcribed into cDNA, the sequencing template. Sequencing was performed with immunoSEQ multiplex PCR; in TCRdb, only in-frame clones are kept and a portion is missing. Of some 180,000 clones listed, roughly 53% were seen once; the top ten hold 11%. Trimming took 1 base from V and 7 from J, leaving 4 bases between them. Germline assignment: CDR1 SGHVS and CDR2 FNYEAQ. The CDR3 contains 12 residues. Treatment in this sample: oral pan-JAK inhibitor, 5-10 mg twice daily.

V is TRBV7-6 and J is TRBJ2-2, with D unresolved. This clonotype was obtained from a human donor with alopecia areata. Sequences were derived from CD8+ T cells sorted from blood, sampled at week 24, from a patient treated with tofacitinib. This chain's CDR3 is CASSLVLGELFF. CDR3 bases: TGTGCCAGCAGCTTAGTGCTCGGGGAGCTGTTTTTT.